This T cell receptor beta chain emerged from a study of OX40 agonist ivuxolimab in advanced cancers. The data were produced by immunoSEQ multiplex PCR, yet TCRdb's version contains in-frame clones alone and is incomplete. The data show approximately 79,000 clones, over 70% seen once. Germline CDR1 and CDR2: LNHDA and SQIVND (reference sequence). The CDR3 extends over 13 amino acids. V shed 8 bases and J shed 2 bases, with 10 bases lying between them. The J gene is TRBJ1-5, the V gene TRBV19; D might be TRBD1 (5 bases). The origin of this receptor is an adult with an advanced solid tumor such as melanoma, head and neck, liver or kidney cancer. Sequencing used CD4+ or CD8+ T cells sorted from blood, obtained in a trial of the OX40 agonist ivuxolimab. CDR3 region: CASGGTGNQPQHF. CDR3 in DNA: TGTGCCAGTGGAGGGACGGGCAATCAGCCCCAGCATTTT. The variable domain in full, with the rest retrieved from reference TRBV19 and TRBJ1-5, is DGGITQSPKYLFRKEGQNVTLSCEQNLNHDAMYWYRQDPGQGLRLIYYSQIVNDFQKGDIAEGYSVSREKKESFPLTVTSAQKNPTAFYLCASGGTGNQPQHFGDGTRLSIL.